This T cell receptor beta chain was captured by sequencing in a study of control samples from healthy donors and cancer patients. This clone was found a few times. Data came from immunoSEQ multiplex PCR; TCRdb stores just in-frame clones and leaves some out. The sample holds tens of thousands of clones, roughly 87% seen once. Sequenced sample: blood. The sequence came from a woman aged 45-65 years in good health.

The CDR3 protein is CASSLASGLGNSPLHF. The CDR3 region has the DNA TGCGCCAGCAGCTTGGCCTCCGGACTAGGAAATTCACCCCTCCACTTT. The genes are TRBV5-1 and TRBJ1-6; no firm D call. Germline CDR1 SGHRS, CDR2 YFSETQ. The CDR3 has 16 amino acids. Trimming took 0 bases from V and 7 from J, leaving 14 bases between them.